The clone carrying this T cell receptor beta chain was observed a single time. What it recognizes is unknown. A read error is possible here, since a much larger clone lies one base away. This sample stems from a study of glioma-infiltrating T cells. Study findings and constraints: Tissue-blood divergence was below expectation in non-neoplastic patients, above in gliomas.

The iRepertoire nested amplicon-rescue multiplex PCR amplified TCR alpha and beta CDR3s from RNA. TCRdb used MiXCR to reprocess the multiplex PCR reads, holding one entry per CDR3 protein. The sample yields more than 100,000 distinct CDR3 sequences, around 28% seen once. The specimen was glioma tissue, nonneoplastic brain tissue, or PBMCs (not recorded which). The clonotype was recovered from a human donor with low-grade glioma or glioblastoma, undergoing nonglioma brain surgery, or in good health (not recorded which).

The DNA of the CDR3 is TGTGCCAACAGTTACGAGACATCTTCCTACGAGCAGTACTTC. Protein product: CANSYETSSYEQYF. The chain links TRBV6-9 to TRBJ2-7, with unresolved D. Germline loops: CDR1 MNHGY, CDR2 SVAAGI. This CDR3 region has 14 residues.